These T cell receptor beta chains were read from a single sample in a study of T cell clonotyping in hematopoietic cell transplantation. Produced via immunoSEQ multiplex PCR; TCRdb's table is partial and in-frame only. Seen here are about 29,000 clones, around 90% observed once, and the top ten hold about 10%. Sequenced here: PBMCs, sampled 100 days after allogeneic stem cell transplant. Receptors originate from a female patient aged 50 to 65 who had an allogeneic stem cell transplant from a related donor, so the T cells may come from the graft donor. Some clones in this sample may be carry-over from other donors' samples. CDR3s include the opening cysteine and the closing phenylalanine or tryptophan. D genes are given only for firm matches. Size is omitted from some rows. Given values are once, few, many or a class for expanded clones.

CDR3,DNA,J,size,D,V
CASSLAGPYEQYF,TGTGCCAGCAGCTTAGCGGGCCCCTACGAGCAGTACTTC,TRBJ2-7,.,.,TRBV11-2
CASSLPQGEQYF,TGCGCCAGCAGCTTGCCCCAGGGCGAGCAGTACTTC,TRBJ2-7,.,.,TRBV5-1
CASSDTPYNEQFF,TGTGCCAGCAGTGACACTCCCTACAATGAGCAGTTCTTC,TRBJ2-1,.,.,TRBV6-4
CASSRSGNTEAFF,TGCGCCAGCAGCCGGTCAGGGAACACTGAAGCTTTCTTT,TRBJ1-1,.,.,TRBV5-1
CASSQGAAGISYEQYF,TGCGCCAGCAGCCAGGGGGCAGCTGGGATCTCCTACGAGCAGTACTTC,TRBJ2-7,.,.,TRBV4-1
CASSLMGPGSNQPQHF,TGTGCCAGCAGCTTGATGGGGCCCGGGTCCAATCAGCCCCAGCATTTT,TRBJ1-5,.,.,TRBV5-6
CASGLRTDNNEQFF,TGTGCTAGTGGCCTACGGACAGATAACAATGAGCAGTTCTTC,TRBJ2-1,.,.,TRBV12-5
CASSWDREGNEKLFF,TGCGCCAGCAGCTGGGACAGGGAAGGAAATGAAAAACTGTTTTTT,TRBJ1-4,.,TRBD1,TRBV5-1
CASSKGQASGAGELFF,TGCGCCAGCAGCAAGGGACAGGCATCCGGTGCCGGGGAGCTGTTTTTT,TRBJ2-2,.,TRBD1,TRBV4-1
CASSLSWGRGYGYTF,TGTGCCAGCAGCTTAAGTTGGGGGCGAGGGTATGGCTACACCTTC,TRBJ1-2,.,.,TRBV7-8
CASSVVGLADRRDTQYF,TGTGCCAGCAGCGTAGTGGGACTAGCGGACCGGAGAGATACGCAGTATTTT,TRBJ2-3,.,TRBD2,TRBV9
CAISGGQSPSTDTQYF,TGTGCCATCAGTGGGGGACAGTCCCCTAGCACAGATACGCAGTATTTT,TRBJ2-3,.,TRBD1,TRBV10-3
CASSEPGQGWNEQFF,TGCGCCAGCAGCGAACCGGGACAGGGGTGGAATGAGCAGTTCTTC,TRBJ2-1,.,TRBD1,TRBV5-1
CASSIRDGPYEQYF,TGTGCCAGCAGTATCCGGGACGGTCCCTACGAGCAGTACTTC,TRBJ2-7,.,.,TRBV6-1
CASSLRDSANEKLFF,TGCGCCAGCAGCTTGCGGGACAGCGCTAATGAAAAACTGTTTTTT,TRBJ1-4,.,TRBD1,TRBV5-1
CASSLGGGISYEQYF,TGTGCCAGCAGCTTAGGGGGGGGTATCTCCTACGAGCAGTACTTC,TRBJ2-7,.,TRBD2,TRBV7-2
CASSLIGYNEQFF,TGTGCCAGCAGTCTGATCGGCTACAATGAGCAGTTCTTC,TRBJ2-1,.,.,TRBV2
CASSVSGGNIQYF,TGTGCCAGCAGTGTTTCAGGGGGGAACATTCAGTACTTC,TRBJ2-4,.,.,TRBV6-1
CASSFRFGHNEQFF,TGTGCCAGCAGCTTCCGTTTCGGACACAATGAGCAGTTCTTC,TRBJ2-1,once,.,TRBV11-2
CAISGGTADEQYF,TGTGCCATCAGTGGCGGCACCGCCGACGAGCAGTACTTC,TRBJ2-7,.,.,TRBV10-3
CASWGGKYEQYF,TGTGCATCCTGGGGGGGGAAGTACGAGCAGTACTTC,TRBJ2-7,.,TRBD2,TRBV7-9
CASSARGEQYF,TGTGCCAGCTCCGCTAGGGGCGAGCAGTACTTC,TRBJ2-7,.,.,TRBV7-2
CASSLADPEAFF,TGCGCCAGCAGCTTGGCGGACCCTGAAGCTTTCTTT,TRBJ1-1,.,.,TRBV5-1
CASSRASRSDTQYF,TGCGCCAGCAGTAGGGCCAGCAGGTCAGATACGCAGTATTTT,TRBJ2-3,.,.,TRBV5-1
CASSWDPTNEKLFF,TGTGCCAGCAGCTGGGACCCAACTAATGAAAAACTGTTTTTT,TRBJ1-4,.,.,TRBV7-9
CASSPPGRGSYTF,TGTGCCAGCAGCCCACCCGGCCGTGGGAGCTACACCTTC,TRBJ1-2,few,.,TRBV14
CAWSLTGGQYYGYTF,TGTGCCTGGAGTCTCACAGGGGGCCAGTACTATGGCTACACCTTC,TRBJ1-2,.,TRBD1,TRBV30
CASTVFTDTQYF,TGTGCCAGCACCGTATTCACAGATACGCAGTATTTT,TRBJ2-3,.,.,TRBV2
CASRRFTRGGETQYF,TGTGCCAGCAGGAGATTTACCAGGGGAGGGGAGACCCAGTACTTC,TRBJ2-5,.,.,TRBV27
CASIPDRNTEAFF,TGTGCCAGTATCCCGGACAGGAACACTGAAGCTTTCTTT,TRBJ1-1,.,.,TRBV19
CASSLARSNQPQHF,TGTGCCAGCAGCTTAGCCCGTAGCAATCAGCCCCAGCATTTT,TRBJ1-5,.,.,TRBV11-1
CASTPQGASYNEQFF,TGTGCCAGCACCCCGCAGGGGGCTTCCTACAATGAGCAGTTCTTC,TRBJ2-1,.,TRBD1,TRBV2
CASRGWTEAFF,TGTGCCAGTAGGGGGTGGACTGAAGCTTTCTTT,TRBJ1-1,.,.,TRBV2
CASSLGLPPQYEQYF,TGCGCCAGCAGCTTGGGGCTCCCCCCACAGTACGAGCAGTACTTC,TRBJ2-7,.,.,TRBV5-1
CASSLIQGYGYTF,TGCGCCAGCAGCCTCATCCAGGGCTATGGCTACACCTTC,TRBJ1-2,.,.,TRBV4-3
CAWNNRGADTQYF,TGTGCCTGGAATAATAGGGGAGCAGATACGCAGTATTTT,TRBJ2-3,.,.,TRBV30
CAYKRDRPYEQYF,TGTGCCTACAAACGGGACAGACCCTACGAGCAGTACTTC,TRBJ2-7,.,TRBD1,TRBV30
CASRTPSKGYSTEAFF,TGTGCCAGCAGAACTCCTAGCAAGGGGTATAGCACTGAAGCTTTCTTT,TRBJ1-1,.,.,TRBV7-2
CAWSVRGFNYGYTF,TGTGCCTGGAGTGTCCGAGGGTTTAACTATGGCTACACCTTC,TRBJ1-2,.,.,TRBV30
CASRLGDVGDQQFF,TGTGCCAGTCGTCTCGGGGATGTGGGAGATCAGCAGTTCTTC,TRBJ2-1,.,.,TRBV19
CASSGLTSGGPRRNNEQFF,TGTGCCAGCAGCGGCCTCACTAGCGGGGGGCCTCGGAGGAACAATGAGCAGTTCTTC,TRBJ2-1,.,TRBD2,TRBV7-8
CASSLGGLLYEQYF,TGTGCCAGCAGCTTGGGCGGGTTACTCTACGAGCAGTACTTC,TRBJ2-7,.,.,TRBV7-8
CASSQDRRELFF,TGCGCCAGCAGCCAAGATCGCCGGGAGCTGTTTTTT,TRBJ2-2,once,.,TRBV4-1
CSVELQQGQPQHF,TGCAGCGTTGAGTTACAGCAGGGTCAGCCCCAGCATTTT,TRBJ1-5,.,.,TRBV29-1
CASSVVGRGDTQYF,TGTGCCAGCAGCGTAGTAGGCAGGGGAGATACGCAGTATTTT,TRBJ2-3,.,.,TRBV9
CASSLAGHYTGELFF,TGTGCCAGCAGCTTAGCTGGGCACTACACCGGGGAGCTGTTTTTT,TRBJ2-2,once,.,TRBV7-2
CASSLGLPSSNQPQHF,TGCGCCAGCAGCTTGGGGTTACCGTCTAGCAATCAGCCCCAGCATTTT,TRBJ1-5,.,.,TRBV5-1
CASSPDSFYGYTF,TGTGCCAGCAGCCCGGACAGCTTCTATGGCTACACCTTC,TRBJ1-2,once,.,TRBV13
CASSKVGRYSNQPQHF,TGTGCCAGCAGCAAAGTGGGCCGATATAGCAATCAGCCCCAGCATTTT,TRBJ1-5,once,.,TRBV21-1
CASIPERFPGNTIYF,TGTGCCAGTATCCCAGAGCGATTCCCTGGAAACACCATATATTTT,TRBJ1-3,.,.,TRBV19
CASSLSATANTEAFF,TGTGCCAGCAGCTTATCGGCGACAGCGAACACTGAAGCTTTCTTT,TRBJ1-1,.,.,TRBV7-2
CASSRGPELAPLHF,TGTGCCAGCAGTCGAGGGCCAGAGCTGGCACCCCTCCACTTT,TRBJ1-6,.,.,TRBV6-5
CATQTSLNTGELFF,TGCGCCACCCAGACATCCTTGAACACCGGGGAGCTGTTTTTT,TRBJ2-2,.,.,TRBV5-1
CASSGAGGEAFF,TGCGCCAGCAGTGGGGCGGGTGGGGAAGCTTTCTTT,TRBJ1-1,medium-sized,.,TRBV10-2